These 27 T cell receptor beta chains were all obtained from the same sample, sequenced in a study of CD8+CD57+ T cells in acquired aplastic anemia. The use of genomic DNA as template underpinned the TCR beta VDJ and CDR3 profiling. One entry per CDR3 protein results from TCRdb running MiXCR on the reads. The sample has hundreds of thousands of distinct CDR3 sequences, roughly 68% seen once. Specimen: sorted CD4+, CD8+, or CD8+CD57+ T cells (not recorded which) from PBMCs. Receptor source: a human donor in good health, serving as a control.

The chain employs TRBV3-1 and TRBJ1-3; the D gene is possibly TRBD1 (6 bases). Trimming shortened V by 5 bases and J by 0 bases, and 23 bases separated the two germline ends. Germline values: CDR1 LGHDT, CDR2 YNNKEL (reference sequence). The CDR3 has 19 residues. The CDR3 loop is CASSSYTGYSSYSGNTIYF. The CDR3, as DNA: TGTGCCAGCAGCTCCTATACAGGGTATAGTTCCTACTCTGGAAACACCATATATTTT.

Ten or more counts support this clonotype. The chain couples TRBV3-1 to TRBJ2-7; tentative D call: TRBD1 (7 bases). Looked up from germline, CDR1 is LGHDT and CDR2 is YNNKEL (reference sequence). V lost 4 bases and J 7 bases, leaving 17 bases between the germline ends. The CDR3 loop spans 14 amino acids. The DNA of the CDR3 is TGTGCCAGCAGCCGGAGTACCCAGGGGGGTGAGCAGTACTTC. It translates to CASSRSTQGGEQYF.

On this clonotype: At one end, the junction sequence differs from germline, possibly due to a read error. In DNA, the CDR3 is TGTGCCAGCAGTTCCGACACTGACGATGACTTT. Translating it yields CASSSDTDDDF. The rearrangement joins TRBV5-1 to TRBJ1-1; D is undetermined. CDR1 and CDR2 from the germline V gene are SGHRS and YFSETQ. CDR3 size: 11 residues.

This chain uses TRBV30 with TRBJ1-5, with no clear D. Germline CDR1 GTSNPN, CDR2 SVGIG (reference sequence). V was clipped by 1 base and J by 9 bases, with 13 bases between them. This CDR3 comprises 13 residues. The CDR3 coding sequence is TGTGCCTGGAGTGCGGAAGTGGATCTGCCCCAGCATTTT. This gives the protein CAWSAEVDLPQHF.

This clonotype was observed many times. V usage is TRBV6-2 or TRBV6-3 and J usage is TRBJ2-3; TRBD1 is a possible D gene (6 bases). The CDR3 loop spans 15 amino acids. CDR1 MNHEY and CDR2 SVGEGT come from the germline V gene. Trimming pared 2 bases from V and 0 bases from J, leaving 9 bases between. This CDR3 is CASSYGQGSTDTQYF. CDR3 nucleotide sequence: TGTGCCAGCAGTTACGGTCAGGGGAGCACAGATACGCAGTATTTT.

The chain has TRBV29-1 and TRBJ1-1, with D maybe TRBD1 (5 bases). V dropped 1 base and J dropped 0 bases, with 9 bases sitting between them. Germline CDR1 is SQVTM and CDR2 is ANQGSEA. The CDR3 length is 14 residues. The CDR3 DNA reads TGCAGCGTTGAAGGGGGACGTTTGAACACTGAAGCTTTCTTT. This encodes CSVEGGRLNTEAFF.

This clonotype came up a few times. The genes are TRBV7-2 and TRBJ1-6; D ambiguous. The V end lost 0 bases, the J end lost 6 bases, and 12 bases lay between the germline ends. The CDR3 sequence is 16 residues long. Germline CDR1 and CDR2: SGHTA and FQGNSA. CDR3 loop: CASSLAPPGINSPLHF. CDR3 DNA: TGTGCCAGCAGCTTAGCCCCCCCAGGCATTAATTCACCCCTCCACTTT.

The J gene is TRBJ2-7, the V gene TRBV7-3; D tentatively fits TRBD1 or TRBD2 (6 bases each). Germline V CDR1 and CDR2: SGHTA, FQGTGA. The V and J ends lost 5 bases and 11 bases respectively, with 16 bases between them. The CDR3 runs 12 residues. CDR3 DNA sequence: TGTGCCAGCAGCGGGGGGCGGGTAGAGAAGTACTTC. Translation gives CASSGGRVEKYF.

A note on this clonotype: At one of its ends the junction is not consistent with the germline gene, which may arise from a read error. This chain connects TRBV7-9 to TRBJ2-1; the D gene is possibly TRBD2 (5 bases). The germline V gene encodes CDR1 SEHNR and CDR2 FQNEAQ (reference sequence). This CDR3 region has 15 residues. CDR3 amino acids: CASSVSGWAYDEHFF. In DNA, the CDR3 is TGTGCCAGCAGCGTGAGCGGCTGGGCCTACGATGAGCACTTCTTC.

The sample holds one count of this clonotype. The genes are TRBV5-5 and TRBJ2-7; weak D call: TRBD2 (5 bases). The CDR3 spans 14 residues. The germline V gene has CDR1 SGHKS and CDR2 YYEKEE (reference sequence). Trimming left V 3 bases short and J 0 bases short, with 10 bases between. In nucleotides, the CDR3 is TGTGCCAGCAGCTACGGCGGGCTCTCCTACGAGCAGTACTTC. This sequence encodes CASSYGGLSYEQYF.

The chain couples TRBV5-1 to TRBJ1-2; D ambiguous. The CDR3 runs to 12 residues. Trimming left V 0 bases short and J 13 bases short, with 13 bases between. Looked up from germline, CDR1 is SGHRS and CDR2 is YFSETQ. The CDR3 region has the DNA TGCGCCAGCAGCTTGGATATGTTTCGACCCACCTTC. Its translation is CASSLDMFRPTF.

Comments on this clonotype: Being one base from a much bigger clone, this may be a read error. This sequence joins TRBV30 and TRBJ1-1, with D possibly being TRBD1 (6 bases). The CDR3 consists of 14 residues. V lost 2 bases and J 10 bases, leaving 20 bases between the germline ends. Germline CDR1 reads GTSNPN; CDR2 reads SVGIG (reference sequence). The CDR3 DNA reads as TGTGCCTGGAGTCCGTACCGACGGGGGCTTGGAGCTTTCTTT. Its protein product is CAWSPYRRGLGAFF.

For this clonotype: The conserved final phenylalanine or tryptophan is absent from the CDR3, which likely points to a read error. It is unclear where the CDR3 begins or ends on the DNA, so no DNA is shown, and the CDR3 is as TCRdb lists it. The chain is built from TRBV7-2 and TRBJ1-1. A total of 13 residues make up the CDR3, ends included. Germline loops: CDR1 SGHTA, CDR2 FQGNSA. This CDR3 is CASSFNWDPTYEQ.

At least ten counts were recorded for this clonotype. No conserved phenylalanine or tryptophan is present at the end of the CDR3, so a read error is the likely explanation. The DNA is left out, because the CDR3 cannot be placed on it with certainty; the CDR3 is given as TCRdb lists it. The chain couples TRBV30 to TRBJ1-1; the table's D gene call, TRBD1, was not cross checked with the DNA. With termini counted, the CDR3 has 13 amino acids. Looked up from germline, CDR1 is GTSNPN and CDR2 is SVGIG (reference sequence). The CDR3 loop reads CAWSEVGDRTFEV.

This clonotype was detected ten times or more. The chain couples TRBV10-3 to TRBJ1-1; TRBD1 agrees at 9 bases. The CDR3 has 13 residues. J was trimmed by 5 bases and V by 10 bases; bases with no gene match: 8. CDR1 is ENHRY, CDR2 SYGVKD, per germline. The CDR3 DNA reads TGTGCCACCTCCGGGACAGGGATTACTGAAGCTTTCTTT. This translates into CATSGTGITEAFF.

Many counts were recorded for this clonotype. Here the CDR3 DNA reads TGTGCCAGCAGTCCAACCGGGACAGGGACAGGCGAAGCTTTCTTT. Translating it yields CASSPTGTGTGEAFF. This rearrangement joins TRBV12-3 or TRBV12-4 to TRBJ1-1; 9 nucleotides align to TRBD1. The CDR3 runs to 15 residues. V gave up 5 bases and J gave up 8 bases; unmatched junction bases: 12.

The chain carries TRBV6-5 and TRBJ2-3, with D tentatively TRBD2 (7 bases). The V gene's germline CDR1 is MNHEY and CDR2 SVGAGI. Trimming removed 7 bases at V and 2 bases at J, with 16 bases between. This CDR3 has 15 residues. Here the CDR3 reads CASNLGGGSTDTQYF. DNA for the CDR3: TGTGCCAGCAATTTAGGGGGGGGCTCCACAGATACGCAGTATTTT.

The V call is TRBV5-1, the J call TRBJ1-1; the D gene is possibly TRBD1 (5 bases). There are 18 residues in the CDR3. Trimming took off 7 bases at V and 0 bases at J, with 25 bases between the two ends. CDR1 is SGHRS, CDR2 YFSETQ, per germline. DNA for the CDR3: TGCGCCAGCTTCTGGGACGGGGAGCTGTTTGTCATGAACACTGAAGCTTTCTTT. This codes for CASFWDGELFVMNTEAFF.

As concerns this clonotype: No conserved phenylalanine or tryptophan ends this CDR3, so it is likely a read error. The rearrangement links TRBV20-1 to TRBJ1-1; perhaps TRBD1 as D (6 bases). CDR3 length equals 10 residues. Per the germline V gene, CDR1 is DFQATT and CDR2 is SNEGSKA (reference sequence). V was cut by 3 bases and J by 11 bases, with 10 bases left in between. Written as DNA, the CDR3 is TGCAGTGCTAGGCAGAGGGGGGCTTTCGTT. Residues: CSARQRGAFV.

This clonotype was observed at least ten times. The CDR3 protein is CASSERRGGGTDTQYF. The CDR3 nucleotides are TGTGCCAGCAGTGAACGGCGGGGGGGCGGCACAGATACGCAGTATTTT. The V call is TRBV6-1, the J call TRBJ2-3, with 9 nucleotides matching TRBD2. The trim removed 2 bases at V and 1 base at J, leaving 4 bases unmatched. Per the germline V gene, CDR1 is MNHNS and CDR2 is SASEGT. CDR3 size: 16 residues.

The count of this clonotype is one. This chain joins TRBV9 and TRBJ2-5; 7 bases align to TRBD1. Germline lookup yields CDR1 SGDLS and CDR2 YYNGEE. The CDR3 contains 16 residues. Trimming at V came to 0 bases and at J to 9 bases, leaving 14 bases not matched to a gene. CDR3 coding DNA: TGTGCCAGCAGCGTAGCCCCTGGGGACAGCTTCACCGCCCAGTACTTC. Protein product: CASSVAPGDSFTAQYF.

This clonotype was found many times. The gene calls are TRBV10-2 and TRBJ2-5; D is unclear. The V and J ends lost 1 base and 4 bases respectively, with 7 bases between them. Germline CDR1 WSHSY, CDR2 SAAADI. The CDR3 spans 13 residues. CDR3 residues: CASSELSAETQYF. CDR3 coding DNA: TGCGCCAGCAGTGAGTTGTCGGCAGAGACCCAGTACTTC.

This clonotype has at least ten counts. The chain couples TRBV2 to TRBJ2-7, with a weak D call TRBD1 (6 bases). Looked up from germline, CDR1 is SNHLY and CDR2 is FYNNEI. This CDR3 is built from 14 residues. V lost 6 bases and J 5 bases, leaving 17 bases between the germline ends. The CDR3 nucleotides read TGTGCCAGCAGGCGGAACAGGGAAGACAACGAGCAGTACTTC. This sequence encodes CASRRNREDNEQYF.

This clonotype was seen many times. This chain connects TRBV12-3 or TRBV12-4 to TRBJ2-7; 10 nucleotides line up with TRBD1. J gave up 3 bases and V 6 bases, and 5 bases lay outside the gene matches. The CDR3 is 14 amino acids. DNA of the CDR3: TGTGCCAGCAGGCCGACAGGGGGCCTCTACGAGCAGTACTTC. Translation gives CASRPTGGLYEQYF.

J is TRBJ1-3 and V is TRBV19, with D possibly being TRBD1 (5 bases). Germline V gene sequence: CDR1 LNHDA, CDR2 SQIVND (reference sequence). Trimming pared 1 base from V and 2 bases from J, leaving 24 bases between. The CDR3 spans 20 residues. The CDR3 spells CASSIVILTGDTGAGNTIYF. The CDR3 DNA follows: TGTGCCAGTAGTATAGTCATCCTCACCGGGGATACGGGGGCTGGAAACACCATATATTTT.

This clonotype was counted many times. The V gene is TRBV7-2, the J gene TRBJ2-5; D not certain. V was pared by 5 bases and J by 4 bases, with 8 bases between. The CDR3 runs 12 residues. The germline V gene has CDR1 SGHTA and CDR2 FQGNSA. CDR3 DNA: TGTGCCAGCAGCACTGTCCCAGAGACCCAGTACTTC. Protein product: CASSTVPETQYF. Full variable domain (outside the CDR3, taken from reference TRBV7-2 and TRBJ2-5): GAGVSQSPSNKVTEKGKDVELRCDPISGHTALYWYRQSLGQGLEFLIYFQGNSAPDKSGLPSDRFSAERTGGSVSTLTIQRTQQEDSAVYLCASSTVPETQYFGPGTRLLVL.

The genes are TRBV2 and TRBJ2-6; D possibly uses TRBD1 or TRBD2 (5 bases each). CDR1 is SNHLY, CDR2 FYNNEI, per germline. V shed 2 bases and J shed 14 bases, with 22 bases lying between them. This CDR3 has 16 residues. The CDR3, as DNA: TGTGCCAGCAGTGAACAGGAGGACACTGAAGCTAACTTCCTGACTTTC. Amino acid sequence: CASSEQEDTEANFLTF.